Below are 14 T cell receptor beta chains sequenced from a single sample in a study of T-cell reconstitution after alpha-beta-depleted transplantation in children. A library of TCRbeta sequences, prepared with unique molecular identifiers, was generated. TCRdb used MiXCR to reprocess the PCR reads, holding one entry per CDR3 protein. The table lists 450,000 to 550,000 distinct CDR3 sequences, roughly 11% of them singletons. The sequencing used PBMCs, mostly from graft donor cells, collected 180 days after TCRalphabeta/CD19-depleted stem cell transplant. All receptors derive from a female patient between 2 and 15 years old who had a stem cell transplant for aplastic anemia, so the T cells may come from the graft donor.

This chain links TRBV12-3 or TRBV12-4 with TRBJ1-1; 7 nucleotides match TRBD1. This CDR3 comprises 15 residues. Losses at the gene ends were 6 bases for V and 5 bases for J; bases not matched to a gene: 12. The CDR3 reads CASSQQGNAKTEAFF. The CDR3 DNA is TGTGCCAGCAGCCAACAGGGGAATGCGAAAACTGAAGCTTTCTTT.

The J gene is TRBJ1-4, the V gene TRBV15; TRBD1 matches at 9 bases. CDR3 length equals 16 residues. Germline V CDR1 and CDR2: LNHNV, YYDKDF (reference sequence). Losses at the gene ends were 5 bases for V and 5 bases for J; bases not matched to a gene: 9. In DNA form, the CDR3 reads TGTGCCACCAGCCTACCCGGGACAGGGAAGAATGAAAAACTGTTTTTT. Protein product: CATSLPGTGKNEKLFF.

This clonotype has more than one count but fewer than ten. DNA for the CDR3: TGTGCCAGCAGTTCGGGATTTTTCTACGAGCAGTACTTC. Translation gives CASSSGFFYEQYF. The V call is TRBV6-5, the J call TRBJ2-7; maybe TRBD2 (5 bases). Looked up from germline, CDR1 is MNHEY and CDR2 is SVGAGI. There are 13 residues in the CDR3. The ends were cut back, 4 bases at V and 3 bases at J, with 10 bases in the middle.

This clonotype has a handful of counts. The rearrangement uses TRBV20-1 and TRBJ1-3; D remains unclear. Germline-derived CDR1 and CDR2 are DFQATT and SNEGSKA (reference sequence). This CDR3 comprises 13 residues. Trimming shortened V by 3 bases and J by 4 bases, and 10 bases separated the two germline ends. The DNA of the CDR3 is TGCAGTGCTAGGGGGTTTCTAGGAAACACCATATATTTT. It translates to CSARGFLGNTIYF.

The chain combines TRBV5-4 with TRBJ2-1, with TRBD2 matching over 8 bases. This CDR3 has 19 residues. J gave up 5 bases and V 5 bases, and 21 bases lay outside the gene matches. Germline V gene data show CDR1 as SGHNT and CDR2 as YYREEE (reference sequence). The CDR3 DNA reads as TGTGCCAGCAGTTTCCGCCCCGGGACTAGGGGATTTGAAAACAATGAGCAGTTCTTC. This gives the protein CASSFRPGTRGFENNEQFF.

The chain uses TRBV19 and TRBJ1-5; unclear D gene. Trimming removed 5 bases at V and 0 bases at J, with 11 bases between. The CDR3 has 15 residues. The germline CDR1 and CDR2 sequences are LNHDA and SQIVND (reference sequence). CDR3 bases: TGTGCCAGTAGTGGCCAGCAGTATAGCAATCAGCCCCAGCATTTT. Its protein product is CASSGQQYSNQPQHF.

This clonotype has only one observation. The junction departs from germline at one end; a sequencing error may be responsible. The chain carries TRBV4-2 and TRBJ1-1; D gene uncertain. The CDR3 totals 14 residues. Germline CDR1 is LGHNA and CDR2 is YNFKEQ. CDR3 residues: CASSQDPGNTESFF. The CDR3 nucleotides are TGTGCCAGCAGCCAAGATCCGGGGAACACTGAATCTTTCTTT.

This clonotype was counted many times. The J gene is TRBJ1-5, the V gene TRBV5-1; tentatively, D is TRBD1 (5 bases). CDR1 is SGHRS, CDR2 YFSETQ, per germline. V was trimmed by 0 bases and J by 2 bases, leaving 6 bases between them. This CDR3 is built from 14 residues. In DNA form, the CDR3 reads TGCGCCAGCAGCTTGGGGGACCGCAATCAGCCCCAGCATTTT. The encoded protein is CASSLGDRNQPQHF.

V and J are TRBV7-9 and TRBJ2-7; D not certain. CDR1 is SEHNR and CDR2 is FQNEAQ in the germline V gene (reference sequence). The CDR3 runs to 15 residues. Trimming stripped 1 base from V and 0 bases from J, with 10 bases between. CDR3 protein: CASSLVSSRSYEQYF. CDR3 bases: TGTGCCAGCAGCTTAGTTTCAAGTCGCTCCTACGAGCAGTACTTC.

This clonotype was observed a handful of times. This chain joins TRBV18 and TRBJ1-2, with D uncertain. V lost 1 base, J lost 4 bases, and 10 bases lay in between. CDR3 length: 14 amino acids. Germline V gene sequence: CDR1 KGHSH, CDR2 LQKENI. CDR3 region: CASSPRRQLYGYTF. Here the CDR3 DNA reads TGTGCCAGCTCACCACGGCGCCAGCTCTATGGCTACACCTTC.

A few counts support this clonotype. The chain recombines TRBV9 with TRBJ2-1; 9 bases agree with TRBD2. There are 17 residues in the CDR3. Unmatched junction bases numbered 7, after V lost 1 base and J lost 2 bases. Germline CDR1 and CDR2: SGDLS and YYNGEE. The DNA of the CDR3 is TGTGCCAGCAGCGTAACCATAGCGGGAGTTCCCTACAATGAGCAGTTCTTC. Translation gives CASSVTIAGVPYNEQFF.

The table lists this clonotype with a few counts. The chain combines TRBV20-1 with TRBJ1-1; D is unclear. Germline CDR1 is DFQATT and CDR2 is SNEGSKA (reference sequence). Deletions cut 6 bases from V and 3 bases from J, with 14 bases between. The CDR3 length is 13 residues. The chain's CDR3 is CSAGLPWDTEAFF. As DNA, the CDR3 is TGCAGTGCCGGACTGCCGTGGGACACTGAAGCTTTCTTT.

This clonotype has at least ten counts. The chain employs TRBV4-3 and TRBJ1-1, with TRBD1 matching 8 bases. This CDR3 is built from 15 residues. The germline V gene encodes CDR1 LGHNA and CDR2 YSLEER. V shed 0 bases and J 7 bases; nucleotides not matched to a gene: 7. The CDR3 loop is CASSQDPDRGSEAFF. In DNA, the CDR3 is TGCGCCAGCAGCCAAGATCCTGACAGGGGAAGTGAAGCTTTCTTT.

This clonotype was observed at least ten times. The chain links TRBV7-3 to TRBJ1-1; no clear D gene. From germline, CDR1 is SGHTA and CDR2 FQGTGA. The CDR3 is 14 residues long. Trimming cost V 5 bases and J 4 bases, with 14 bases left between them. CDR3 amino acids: CASSATPKVTEAFF. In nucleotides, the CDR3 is TGTGCCAGCAGCGCCACACCTAAGGTCACTGAAGCTTTCTTT.